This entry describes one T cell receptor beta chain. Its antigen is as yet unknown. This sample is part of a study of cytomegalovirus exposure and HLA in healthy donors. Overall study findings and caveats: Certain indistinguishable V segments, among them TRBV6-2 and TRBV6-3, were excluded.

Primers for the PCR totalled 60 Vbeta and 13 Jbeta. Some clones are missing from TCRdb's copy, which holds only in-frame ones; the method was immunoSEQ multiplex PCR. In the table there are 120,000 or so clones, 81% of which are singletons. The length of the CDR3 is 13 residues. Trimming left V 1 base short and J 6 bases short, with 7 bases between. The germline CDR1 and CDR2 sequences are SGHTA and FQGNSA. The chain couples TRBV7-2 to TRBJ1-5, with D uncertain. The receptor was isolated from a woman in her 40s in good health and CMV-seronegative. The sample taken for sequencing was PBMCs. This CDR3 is CASSLGISQPQHF. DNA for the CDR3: TGTGCCAGCAGCTTAGGTATTAGTCAGCCCCAGCATTTT.